The following is a T cell receptor beta chain sequence with its context. These data belong to a study of blood T cell repertoires in COVID-19. Study context: PBMCs, B-cell-depleted T cells, or T cells were the source of the cDNA or gDNA that made up the material.

As processed by the authors: Amplified reference gene primers provided the basis for estimating nucleated cell counts. Method: immunoSEQ multiplex PCR; TCRdb's copy keeps in-frame clones and lacks some. D and trimming were read from the DNA, whereas the V and J calls and clone size are those reported in that table. The table shows 350,000 to 400,000 clones, with around 89% occurring only once. Two negative PCRs, clearance, or symptom resolution had been documented for recovered Cohort 3 donors. Germline lookup yields CDR1 MNHNS and CDR2 SASEGT. V dropped 0 bases and J dropped 7 bases, with 10 bases sitting between them. The CDR3 totals 14 residues.

The clonotype comes from a woman between 18 and 29 years old who had recovered from COVID-19. The sequencing input was PBMCs or T cells enriched from blood (not recorded which). V is TRBV6-1 and J is TRBJ1-3; TRBD1 might be the D (5 bases). CDR3 sequence (DNA): TGTGCCAGCAGTGAAGCCGGACCAGGGAACACCATATATTTT. It encodes CASSEAGPGNTIYF.